Listed below are T cell receptor beta chains from one sample, sequenced in a study of blood T cells in healthy people across ages. Each CDR3 protein is one row after TCRdb ran MiXCR on the 5' RACE reads. The table shows 650,000 to 700,000 distinct CDR3 sequences, with more than 45% occurring only once. What was sequenced was blood. The receptors come from a woman older than 75 in good health. Each CDR3 is given with its conserved first and last residue. The D gene is left open where the match is weak. Size tells how often a clone was seen (once, few, many) or the class of an expanded clone, and some rows leave it out.

cdr3_aa cdr3_nt j_call clone_size d_call v_call
CATSDGYEQYF TGTGCCACCAGTGATGGGTACGAGCAGTACTTC TRBJ2-7 - - TRBV24-1
CASSQDTTGYGSYEQYF TGCGCCAGCAGCCAAGATACGACTGGATATGGCAGCTACGAGCAGTACTTC TRBJ2-7 - - TRBV4-1
CASSGNGVDIQYF TGTGCCAGTTCCGGGAACGGGGTGGACATTCAGTACTTC TRBJ2-4 - - TRBV3-1
CSATHSSSYEQYF TGCAGCGCGACACATTCGAGCTCCTACGAGCAGTACTTC TRBJ2-7 - - TRBV29-1
CASRLTGEQPQHF TGTGCCAGCAGACTTACAGGGGAACAGCCCCAGCATTTT TRBJ1-5 many TRBD1 TRBV6-6
CASLDRGLIDEQFF TGTGCCAGCCTGGACAGGGGGCTTATCGATGAGCAGTTCTTC TRBJ2-1 many TRBD1 TRBV2
CASSLAPTSSETQYF TGTGCTAGCAGCTTAGCTCCGACTAGTTCGGAGACCCAGTACTTC TRBJ2-5 many - TRBV7-7
CASSLRDIYNEQYF TGTGCCAGCAGCTTAAGGGACATCTACAATGAGCAGTACTTC TRBJ2-7 - - TRBV11-1
CASTPDSLHEQFF TGTGCCAGCACCCCCGACAGCCTGCATGAGCAGTTCTTC TRBJ2-1 many - TRBV27
CASAAGEGYTF TGTGCCAGCGCAGCAGGGGAAGGCTACACCTTC TRBJ1-2 - - TRBV7-9
CASSLGRGTHYNEQFF TGTGCCAGCAGCTTGGGGCGGGGGACCCACTACAATGAGCAGTTCTTC TRBJ2-1 once TRBD2 TRBV5-6
CACSLSQGLETQYF TGTGCCTGCAGCTTATCTCAGGGGTTAGAGACCCAGTACTTC TRBJ2-5 - - TRBV7-2
CATSTRDRRGYGYTF TGCGCCACCAGCACAAGAGACAGACGGGGCTATGGCTACACCTTC TRBJ1-2 - - TRBV15
CSARPGRGDGGEQFF TGCAGTGCTAGACCAGGACGAGGAGATGGCGGTGAGCAGTTCTTC TRBJ2-1 - - TRBV20-1
CVIRDGSGGSTDTQYF TGTGTCATCAGGGACGGTAGCGGGGGGAGTACAGATACGCAGTATTTT TRBJ2-3 - TRBD2 TRBV10-3
CASSLRLAVSSYEQYF TGCGCCAGCAGCTTGCGTCTAGCGGTCAGCTCCTACGAGCAGTACTTC TRBJ2-7 - TRBD2 TRBV5-1
CASSQDSYNEQFF TGTGCCAGCAGCCAGGACTCATACAATGAGCAGTTCTTC TRBJ2-1 many - TRBV11-3
CAISSSQGGNQPQHF TGTGCCATCAGTTCCTCCCAGGGCGGCAATCAGCCCCAGCATTTT TRBJ1-5 - - TRBV10-3
CASSQDWGVSYNEQFF TGTGCCAGCAGCCAAGATTGGGGGGTATCCTACAATGAGCAGTTCTTC TRBJ2-1 - - TRBV3-1
CASSRSPTDEQYF TGTGCCAGCAGCCGCAGTCCGACGGACGAGCAGTACTTC TRBJ2-7 few - TRBV5-6